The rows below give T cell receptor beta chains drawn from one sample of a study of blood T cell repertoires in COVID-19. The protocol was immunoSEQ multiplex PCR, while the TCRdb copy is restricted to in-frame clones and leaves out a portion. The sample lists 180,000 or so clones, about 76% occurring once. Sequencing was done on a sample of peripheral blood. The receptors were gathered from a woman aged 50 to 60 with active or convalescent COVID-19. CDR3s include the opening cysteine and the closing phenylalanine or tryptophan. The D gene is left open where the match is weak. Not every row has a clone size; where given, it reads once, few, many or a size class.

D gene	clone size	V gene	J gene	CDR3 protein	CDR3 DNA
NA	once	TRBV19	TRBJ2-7	CASSIVQGGHEQYF	TGTGCCAGTAGTATCGTCCAGGGAGGACACGAGCAGTACTTC
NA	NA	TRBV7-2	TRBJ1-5	CASSSTQGIQPQHF	TGTGCCAGCAGCTCTACACAGGGAATTCAGCCCCAGCATTTT
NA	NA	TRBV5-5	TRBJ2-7	CASSSQPGQVYEQYF	TGTGCCAGCAGCTCACAGCCTGGCCAGGTCTACGAGCAGTACTTC
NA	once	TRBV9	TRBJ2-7	CASSVSGSITYEQYF	TGTGCCAGCAGCGTAAGTGGGAGCATCACCTACGAGCAGTACTTC
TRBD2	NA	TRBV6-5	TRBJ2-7	CASKLAGDLSEQYF	TGTGCCAGCAAGCTAGCGGGGGACCTATCCGAGCAGTACTTC
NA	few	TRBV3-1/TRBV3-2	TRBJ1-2	CASSQAQLGYTF	TGTGCCAGCAGCCAAGCCCAGTTAGGCTACACCTTC
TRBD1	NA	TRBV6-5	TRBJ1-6	CASRIGQGYSPLHF	TGTGCCAGCAGGATTGGACAGGGCTATTCACCCCTCCACTTT
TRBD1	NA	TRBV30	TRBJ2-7	CAWRSDRGYEQYF	TGTGCCTGGAGGTCGGACAGGGGCTACGAGCAGTACTTC
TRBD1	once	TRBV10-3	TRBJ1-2	CAISPIKQGNYGYTF	TGTGCCATCAGCCCGATCAAACAGGGGAACTATGGCTACACCTTC
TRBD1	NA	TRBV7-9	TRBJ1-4	CASSPYQGGKLFF	TGTGCCAGCAGCCCATACCAGGGGGGAAAACTGTTTTTT
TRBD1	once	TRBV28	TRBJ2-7	CASSLPGQGVNEQYF	TGTGCCAGCAGTCTTCCGGGACAGGGGGTGAACGAGCAGTACTTC
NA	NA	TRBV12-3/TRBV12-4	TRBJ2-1	CASSLTRDNEQFF	TGTGCCAGCAGTTTAACCAGGGACAATGAGCAGTTCTTC
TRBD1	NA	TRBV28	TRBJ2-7	CASSSPSVNRGSYEQYF	TGTGCCAGCAGTTCACCATCCGTGAACAGGGGCAGCTACGAGCAGTACTTC
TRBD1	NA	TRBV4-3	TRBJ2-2	CASSQDPGQGLAGELFF	TGCGCCAGCAGCCAAGATCCGGGACAGGGGCTCGCCGGGGAGCTGTTTTTT
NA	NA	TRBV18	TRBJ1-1	CASSPAIMNTEAFF	TGTGCCAGCTCACCAGCTATAATGAACACTGAAGCTTTCTTT
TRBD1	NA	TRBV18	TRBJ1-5	CASSSRTGGIQPQHF	TGTGCCAGCTCATCCAGGACAGGGGGGATCCAGCCCCAGCATTTT
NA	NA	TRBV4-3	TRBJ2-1	CASSHSLESSYNEQFF	TGCGCCAGCAGCCACTCCTTGGAGAGCTCCTACAATGAGCAGTTCTTC
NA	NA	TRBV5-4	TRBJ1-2	CASSLDGNYGYTF	TGTGCCAGCAGCCTCGACGGGAACTATGGCTACACCTTC
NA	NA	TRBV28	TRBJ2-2	CASSLGAWNTGELFF	TGTGCCAGCAGTTTAGGGGCATGGAACACCGGGGAGCTGTTTTTT
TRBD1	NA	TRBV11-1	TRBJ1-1	CASSPRDRDSEAFF	TGTGCCAGCAGCCCCCGGGACAGGGACAGTGAAGCTTTCTTT
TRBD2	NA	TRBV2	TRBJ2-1	CASSGERENEQFF	TGTGCCAGCAGTGGGGAGCGGGAGAATGAGCAGTTCTTC
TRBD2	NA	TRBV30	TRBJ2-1	CAWSVKLAAYNEQFF	TGTGCCTGGAGTGTAAAACTAGCGGCTTACAATGAGCAGTTCTTC
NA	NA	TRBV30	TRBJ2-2	CAWTTRNTGELFF	TGTGCCTGGACGACACGGAACACCGGGGAGCTGTTTTTT
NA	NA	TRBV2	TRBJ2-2	CASVASPNTGELFF	TGTGCCAGCGTGGCTAGCCCGAACACCGGGGAGCTGTTTTTT
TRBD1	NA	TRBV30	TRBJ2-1	CAWSVPGTGRRHNEQFF	TGTGCCTGGAGTGTTCCGGGGACAGGGAGAAGGCACAATGAGCAGTTCTTC
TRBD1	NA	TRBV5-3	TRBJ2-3	CATPGQTADTQYF	TGTGCCACACCGGGACAGACGGCAGATACGCAGTATTTT
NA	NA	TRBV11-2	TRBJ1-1	CASSPRPGENTEAFF	TGTGCCAGCAGCCCCCGACCGGGAGAGAACACTGAAGCTTTCTTT
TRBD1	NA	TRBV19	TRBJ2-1	CASSQTGSSYNEQFF	TGTGCCAGCTCCCAGACAGGGAGCTCCTACAATGAGCAGTTCTTC
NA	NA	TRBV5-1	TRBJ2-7	CASSPTGGTYEQYF	TGCGCCAGCAGCCCGACCGGAGGGACCTACGAGCAGTACTTC
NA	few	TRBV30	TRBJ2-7	CAWSVAWPRTSYEQYF	TGTGCCTGGAGTGTAGCGTGGCCCCGAACCTCCTACGAGCAGTACTTC
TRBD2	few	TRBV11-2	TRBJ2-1	CASSLSLGGGRAYNEQFF	TGTGCCAGCAGCTTATCCCTCGGGGGCGGGAGGGCCTACAATGAGCAGTTCTTC
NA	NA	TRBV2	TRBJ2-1	CASSEWLAEQFF	TGTGCCAGCAGTGAATGGCTAGCGGAGCAGTTCTTC
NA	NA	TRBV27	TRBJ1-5	CASRRDVNQPQHF	TGTGCCAGCAGGAGGGATGTTAATCAGCCCCAGCATTTT
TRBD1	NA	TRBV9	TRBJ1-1	CASSPPARGDTEAFF	TGTGCCAGCAGCCCCCCAGCCAGGGGGGACACTGAAGCTTTCTTT
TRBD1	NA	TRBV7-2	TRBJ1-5	CATNDRGPNQPQHF	TGTGCCACCAACGACAGGGGTCCCAATCAGCCCCAGCATTTT